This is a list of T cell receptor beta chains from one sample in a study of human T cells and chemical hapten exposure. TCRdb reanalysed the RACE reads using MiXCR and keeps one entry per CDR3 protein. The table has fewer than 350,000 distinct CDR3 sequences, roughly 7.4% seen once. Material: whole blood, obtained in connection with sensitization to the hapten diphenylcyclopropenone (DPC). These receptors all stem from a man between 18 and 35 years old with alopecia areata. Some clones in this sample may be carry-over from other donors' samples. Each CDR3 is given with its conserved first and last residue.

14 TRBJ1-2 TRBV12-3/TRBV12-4 CASRPGQGNYGYTF
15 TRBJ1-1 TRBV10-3 CAISQGTYRNTEAFF
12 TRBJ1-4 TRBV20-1 CSASEGTEKLFF
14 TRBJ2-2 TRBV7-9 CASSYLPDPGELFF
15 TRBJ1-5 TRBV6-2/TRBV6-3 CASTQRGPGNQPQHF
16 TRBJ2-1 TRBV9 CASSKPGTSGLNEQFF
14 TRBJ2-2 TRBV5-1 CASNERGNTGELFF
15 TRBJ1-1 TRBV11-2 CASSPTGQANTEAFF
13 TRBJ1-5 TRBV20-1 CSAKTGADQPQHF
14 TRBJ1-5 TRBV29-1 CSVATTGYNQPQHF
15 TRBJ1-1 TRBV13 CASSLGQGGNTEAFF
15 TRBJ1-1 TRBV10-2 CASTAQGAMNTEAFF
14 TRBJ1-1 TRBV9 CASSRTGKRTEAFF
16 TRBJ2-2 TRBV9 CASSVAYGSGTGELFF
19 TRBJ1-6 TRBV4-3 CASSQDSAQGAPINSPLHF
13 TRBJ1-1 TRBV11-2 CASSLITGRPPFF
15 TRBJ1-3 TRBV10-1 CASQSTAGQGNTIYF
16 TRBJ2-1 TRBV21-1 CASSLRGQGSYNEQFF
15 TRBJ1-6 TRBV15 CATSPRDRPNSPLHF
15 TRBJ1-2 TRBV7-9 CASSLASGTSYGYTF
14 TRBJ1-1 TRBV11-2 CASSSFLSNTEAFF
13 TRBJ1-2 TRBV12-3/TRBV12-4 CASSLVGNYGYTF
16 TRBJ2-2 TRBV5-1 CASSQAGGQNTGELFF
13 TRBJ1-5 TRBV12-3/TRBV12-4 CASRLDSNQPQHF
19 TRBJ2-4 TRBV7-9 CASSSPGQGFGTAKNIQYF